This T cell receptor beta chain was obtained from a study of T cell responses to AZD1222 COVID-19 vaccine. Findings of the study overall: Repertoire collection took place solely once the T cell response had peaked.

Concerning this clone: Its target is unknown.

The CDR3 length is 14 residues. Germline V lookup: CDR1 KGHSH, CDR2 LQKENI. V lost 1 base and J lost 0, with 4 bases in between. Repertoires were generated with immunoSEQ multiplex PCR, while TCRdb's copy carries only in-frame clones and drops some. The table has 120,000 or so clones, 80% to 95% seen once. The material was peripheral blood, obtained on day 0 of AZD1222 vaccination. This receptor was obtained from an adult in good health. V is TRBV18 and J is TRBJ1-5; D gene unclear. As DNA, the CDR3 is TGTGCCAGCTCACCACGCGATAGCAATCAGCCCCAGCATTTT. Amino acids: CASSPRDSNQPQHF.